Described below is a single T cell receptor (beta chain) sequence and its context. PCR employed 60 Vbeta and 13 Jbeta primers. Assay: immunoSEQ multiplex PCR; the TCRdb copy retains only in-frame clones and omits some. This sample has 100,000 to 150,000 clones, with under 90% found just once. The record originates from a study of cytomegalovirus exposure and HLA in healthy donors. Study information: Among about 179 million T cells, an earlier analysis found 95 million to 140 million unique TCR beta sequences.

The sequence was obtained from a woman in her 40s in good health and CMV-seropositive. Sample: PBMCs.

In nucleotides, the CDR3 is TGTGCCAGCAGCCCGGCGGCCTCGGCAGGGTTCTCTGTGAATGGCTACACCTTC. It encodes CASSPAASAGFSVNGYTF. V gene TRBV5-4 combines with J gene TRBJ1-2, with D perhaps TRBD1 (5 bases). Germline V gene lookup returns CDR1 SGHNT and CDR2 YYREEE (reference sequence). Trimming cost V 4 bases and J 6 bases, with 28 bases left between them. The CDR3 length is 18 residues.